The 3 T cell receptor beta chains listed next were all sequenced from one sample in a study of T cell responses to AZD1222 COVID-19 vaccine. TCRdb's table, derived via immunoSEQ multiplex PCR, lists solely in-frame clones and lacks some. The sample consists of about 110,000 clones, about 89% of them appearing once. The sequenced sample was peripheral blood, obtained on day 0 of AZD1222 vaccination. Source of these receptors: an adult in good health.

The chain carries TRBV19 and TRBJ1-5, with a tentative D call TRBD1 (6 bases). This CDR3 contains 14 residues. Germline CDR1 LNHDA, CDR2 SQIVND (reference sequence). V was trimmed by 3 bases and J by 5 bases, leaving 11 bases between them. The CDR3 is CASSIGDTYQPQHF. For the CDR3, the DNA is TGTGCCAGTAGTATTGGGGACACTTATCAGCCCCAGCATTTT.

Only one count was recorded for this clone. This chain connects TRBV3-1 (or the pseudogene TRBV3-2) to TRBJ2-7; 10 nucleotides match TRBD2. Germline CDR1 reads LGHDT; CDR2 reads YNNKEL (reference sequence). The CDR3 is 15 amino acids. V was clipped by 2 bases and J by 7 bases; unmatched bases: 8. The CDR3 reads CASSQQLAGVGEQYF. The CDR3 nucleotides are TGTGCCAGCAGCCAACAGCTAGCGGGAGTAGGGGAGCAGTACTTC.

V gene TRBV7-9 combines with J gene TRBJ1-1; TRBD1 matches 9 bases. The V and J ends lost 5 bases and 2 bases, in that order; junction bases with no gene match: 6. In germline, CDR1 is SEHNR, CDR2 FQNEAQ (reference sequence). CDR3 size: 15 residues. CDR3 bases: TGTGCCAGCAGCCCAAGACAGGGGGGAAACACTGAAGCTTTCTTT. Its protein product is CASSPRQGGNTEAFF.